The rows below give T cell receptor beta chains drawn from one sample of a study of T cells after posttransplantation cyclophosphamide. Here immunoSEQ multiplex PCR was the method, and the copy in TCRdb shows in-frame clones only, minus some. The data contain some 16,000 clones, around 84% of them singletons. This specimen consisted of PBMCs, obtained after allogeneic stem cell transplant with calcineurin inhibitor and methotrexate. These receptors came from a female patient between 18 and 35 years old who received an allogeneic stem cell transplant from an unrelated donor, was CMV-positive, and had acute and chronic GVHD. The graft donor may be the source of some T cells. Both conserved end residues are part of each CDR3. D genes are given only for firm matches. The size field is filled for only some rows; it gives once, few, many or a size class.

CDR3 protein	CDR3 DNA	clone size	V gene	J gene	D gene
CSVATPDRQYF	TGCAGCGTTGCGACCCCGGACAGGCAGTACTTC	.	TRBV29-1	TRBJ2-4	TRBD1
CASSLASDYGYTF	TGTGCCAGCAGCTTGGCCTCGGACTATGGCTACACCTTC	.	TRBV5-1	TRBJ1-2	.
CASSEGGLMNTEAFF	TGTGCCAGCAGTGAGGGAGGGCTCATGAACACTGAAGCTTTCTTT	.	TRBV2	TRBJ1-1	.
CASTPRGGNYGYTF	TGTGCCAGCACCCCGAGGGGGGGCAACTATGGCTACACCTTC	.	TRBV6-6	TRBJ1-2	.
CARSLPKGVGTSSYEQYF	TGTGCCAGAAGCTTGCCAAAAGGAGTCGGGACTAGCTCATACGAGCAGTACTTC	.	TRBV5-3	TRBJ2-7	TRBD2
CASIPDPTGQPQHF	TGTGCCAGCATCCCGGACCCTACGGGGCAGCCCCAGCATTTT	few	TRBV6-1	TRBJ1-5	.
CASSQYPQGNRGTEAFF	TGCGCCAGCAGCCAATACCCACAGGGGAATCGAGGGACTGAAGCTTTCTTT	.	TRBV4-1	TRBJ1-1	TRBD1
CASSQFRGLNTEAFF	TGTGCCAGCAGCCAGTTCAGGGGGTTGAACACTGAAGCTTTCTTT	.	TRBV16	TRBJ1-1	TRBD1
CASGQGNSPLHF	TGTGCCAGCGGACAGGGGAATTCACCCCTCCACTTT	.	TRBV6-5	TRBJ1-6	TRBD1
CSVDYQGLVDTQYF	TGCAGCGTTGATTATCAGGGGTTGGTAGATACGCAGTATTTT	.	TRBV29-1	TRBJ2-3	.
CASRQGQGAYEQYF	TGTGCCAGCAGGCAGGGACAGGGAGCCTACGAGCAGTACTTC	.	TRBV6-1	TRBJ2-7	TRBD1
CASSYWGTGVSEQYF	TGTGCCAGCAGTTACTGGGGGACAGGGGTTTCCGAGCAGTACTTC	.	TRBV6-5	TRBJ2-7	TRBD1
CASSQGTGPYEQYF	TGCGCCAGCAGCCAGGGGACAGGGCCCTACGAGCAGTACTTC	.	TRBV5-1	TRBJ2-7	TRBD1
CASSYSGGYEQYF	TGTGCCAGCAGCTATTCAGGGGGCTACGAGCAGTACTTC	few	TRBV7-9	TRBJ2-7	TRBD1
CARGQGYNEQFF	TGTGCCAGGGGACAGGGCTACAATGAGCAGTTCTTC	few	TRBV14	TRBJ2-1	TRBD1
CASSLYQWSYTDTQYF	TGTGCCAGCAGCCTCTACCAGTGGAGTTACACAGATACGCAGTATTTT	.	TRBV5-5	TRBJ2-3	.
CASNPAGGAENIQYF	TGTGCCAGTAATCCAGCGGGAGGGGCCGAAAACATTCAGTACTTC	once	TRBV19	TRBJ2-4	TRBD2
CAIKGEWGNGVHEQYF	TGTGCCATCAAGGGTGAGTGGGGCAACGGCGTCCACGAGCAGTACTTC	.	TRBV10-3	TRBJ2-7	.
CASSRQGWQPQHF	TGTGCCAGTAGTAGGCAGGGGTGGCAGCCCCAGCATTTT	.	TRBV19	TRBJ1-5	.
CASGDRVRYGYTF	TGTGCCAGTGGAGACAGGGTACGGTATGGCTACACCTTC	.	TRBV19	TRBJ1-2	TRBD1
CASSPRQGFGYTF	TGTGCCAGCAGCCCGAGGCAGGGTTTCGGCTACACCTTC	few	TRBV7-6	TRBJ1-2	.
CASSVGRRVDEQYF	TGTGCCAGCAGCGTCGGGAGAAGGGTGGACGAGCAGTACTTC	.	TRBV6-1	TRBJ2-7	.
CASSTSGYNEQFF	TGTGCCAGCAGCACCTCAGGGTACAATGAGCAGTTCTTC	.	TRBV7-2	TRBJ2-1	.
CAWGQSNEKLFF	TGTGCCTGGGGACAGAGTAATGAAAAACTGTTTTTT	.	TRBV30	TRBJ1-4	.
CASSSRTGVDPNTEAFF	TGTGCCAGCAGCAGCAGGACAGGGGTCGATCCGAACACTGAAGCTTTCTTT	.	TRBV5-6	TRBJ1-1	TRBD1
CASSNGLAGVYEQYF	TGTGCCAGCAGTAATGGACTAGCGGGAGTCTACGAGCAGTACTTC	.	TRBV7-2	TRBJ2-7	TRBD2
CASSHRLDFYEQYF	TGTGCCAGCAGCCATCGACTAGACTTCTACGAGCAGTACTTC	.	TRBV4-2	TRBJ2-7	.
CASSLGTSGRADTQYF	TGTGCCAGCAGCCTTGGGACTAGCGGGAGGGCCGATACGCAGTATTTT	few	TRBV7-9	TRBJ2-3	TRBD2
CASSLNIRVDRAISYEQYF	TGTGCCAGCAGCTTAAATATCAGAGTTGACAGGGCGATCTCCTACGAGCAGTACTTC	few	TRBV7-8	TRBJ2-7	TRBD1
CASSQTGFNTGELFF	TGTGCCAGCAGCCAGACAGGATTTAACACCGGGGAGCTGTTTTTT	.	TRBV6-6	TRBJ2-2	.
CASSSELAGGNEQFF	TGCGCCAGCAGCTCCGAACTAGCGGGTGGTAATGAGCAGTTCTTC	.	TRBV5-1	TRBJ2-1	TRBD2
CASSQDMTTQHTFF	TGCGCCAGCAGCCAAGATATGACGACTCAGCATACTTTCTTT	.	TRBV4-1	TRBJ1-1	.
CASRDRGSIGQPQHF	TGTGCCAGCCGGGACAGGGGGTCCATCGGTCAGCCCCAGCATTTT	.	TRBV19	TRBJ1-5	TRBD1
CASRRTGGLNEQFF	TGTGCCAGCAGGAGGACAGGGGGCCTCAATGAGCAGTTCTTC	.	TRBV5-6	TRBJ2-1	TRBD1
CASSLFSGLAGGPAKNIQYF	TGTGCCAGCAGTTTATTTTCGGGACTAGCGGGAGGGCCCGCCAAAAACATTCAGTACTTC	.	TRBV28	TRBJ2-4	TRBD2
CASSRLNRGRAMNTEAFF	TGTGCCAGCAGCCGGCTTAACAGGGGGCGTGCGATGAACACTGAAGCTTTCTTT	.	TRBV11-2	TRBJ1-1	TRBD1
CATSRDLWRDSALEQYF	TGTGCCACCAGCAGGGATCTCTGGCGGGACAGTGCTTTAGAGCAGTACTTC	.	TRBV15	TRBJ2-7	.
CASSLVGGVQFF	TGTGCCAGCAGCTTAGTAGGCGGGGTGCAGTTCTTC	once	TRBV7-6	TRBJ2-1	.
CASQDTGPNSGANVLTF	TGCGCCAGCCAAGATACAGGGCCTAACTCTGGGGCCAACGTCCTGACTTTC	.	TRBV5-1	TRBJ2-6	.
CASSGAQGITSGANVLTF	TGCGCCAGCAGTGGGGCGCAGGGTATCACCTCTGGGGCCAACGTCCTGACTTTC	.	TRBV5-1	TRBJ2-6	.